This T cell receptor beta chain was captured by sequencing in a study of beta chain features in type 1 diabetes. The sequenced template was cDNA made from the entire isolated RNA. The repertoire was sequenced with immunoSEQ multiplex PCR; TCRdb's copy has only in-frame clones and lacks some. The sample consists of hundreds of thousands of clones, roughly 15% of them appearing once. This clone was counted between two and nine times. V shed 5 bases and J shed 6 bases, with 14 bases lying between them. CDR1 and CDR2 from the germline V gene are SGHAT and FQNNGV. CDR3 length: 14 amino acids. This TCR derives from a woman under 30 in good health. The sample taken for sequencing was naive CD4+ T cells from blood. This chain joins TRBV11-2 and TRBJ2-1; the D gene is possibly TRBD1 (6 bases). CDR3 DNA sequence: TGTGCCAGCAGCGCCTACAGGGCTGCCAATGAGCAGTTCTTC. Protein sequence: CASSAYRAANEQFF. Based on the CDR3 plus reference TRBV11-2 and TRBJ2-1, the full variable domain is EAGVAQSPRYKIIEKRQSVAFWCNPISGHATLYWYQQILGQGPKLLIQFQNNGVVDDSQLPKDRFSAERLKGVDSTLKIQPAKLEDSAVYLCASSAYRAANEQFFGPGTRLTVL.